The 9 T cell receptor beta chains in this list originate from one sample, sequenced in a study of blood T cell repertoires in COVID-19. Profiling relied on immunoSEQ multiplex PCR, and the TCRdb table lists in-frame clones only, not all of them. In the table there are about 130,000 clones, about 80% of which are singletons. The specimen sequenced was PBMCs or T cells enriched from blood (not recorded which). The receptors stem from a man aged 50-60 years who had recovered from COVID-19.

This clone was observed a handful of times. V and J are TRBV6-2 or TRBV6-3 and TRBJ2-2, with D unresolved. Germline assignment: CDR1 MNHEY and CDR2 SVGEGT. Trimming took 5 bases from V and 5 from J, leaving 15 bases between them. The CDR3 extends over 15 amino acids. The CDR3 here is CASSGHGRRTGELFF. The CDR3 region has the DNA TGTGCCAGCAGTGGGCACGGCCGTAGGACCGGGGAGCTGTTTTTT.

This clone has a single count. The rearrangement joins TRBV6-5 to TRBJ2-5; tentatively, D is TRBD1 (6 bases). The CDR3 has 14 amino acids. Trimming left V 2 bases short and J 3 bases short, with 10 bases between. Germline CDR1 and CDR2: MNHEY and SVGAGI. CDR3 amino acids: CASSYLAGEETQYF. In nucleotides, the CDR3 is TGTGCCAGCAGTTACCTGGCAGGGGAAGAGACCCAGTACTTC.

The rearrangement joins TRBV9 to TRBJ1-1; 9 bases map to TRBD1. J lost 3 bases, V lost 0 bases, and 6 bases had no gene match. The V gene's germline CDR1 is SGDLS and CDR2 YYNGEE. The length of the CDR3 is 16 residues. CDR3 sequence (DNA): TGTGCCAGCAGCGTAGGGGACAGGGTGCAAGACACTGAAGCTTTCTTT. Translating it yields CASSVGDRVQDTEAFF. The variable domain in full, completed from reference TRBV9 and TRBJ1-1, reads DSGVTQTPKHLITATGQRVTLRCSPRSGDLSVYWYQQSLDQGLQFLIQYYNGEERAKGNILERFSAQQFPDLHSELNLSSLELGDSALYFCASSVGDRVQDTEAFFGQGTRLTVV.

This chain links TRBV7-2 with TRBJ1-3; D unclear. The CDR3 extends over 12 amino acids. V lost 4 bases to trimming and J lost 2 bases, with 3 bases between them. Germline assignment: CDR1 SGHTA and CDR2 FQGNSA. The CDR3 reads CASSSPGNTIYF. The CDR3 coding sequence is TGTGCCAGCAGCTCTCCTGGAAACACCATATATTTT. Together with reference TRBV7-2 and TRBJ1-3, the CDR3 gives the full variable domain: GAGVSQSPSNKVTEKGKDVELRCDPISGHTALYWYRQSLGQGLEFLIYFQGNSAPDKSGLPSDRFSAERTGGSVSTLTIQRTQQEDSAVYLCASSSPGNTIYFGEGSWLTVV.

The V and J genes are TRBV28 and TRBJ1-1; a possible D gene is TRBD1 (5 bases). The germline CDR1 and CDR2 sequences are MDHEN and SYDVKM. Trimming stripped 3 bases from V and 2 bases from J, with 13 bases between. The CDR3 spans 15 residues. Here the CDR3 reads CASSFPTVLNTEAFF. CDR3 DNA sequence: TGTGCCAGCAGTTTCCCGACAGTCCTCAACACTGAAGCTTTCTTT.

V gene TRBV9 combines with J gene TRBJ2-7; 12 bases agree with TRBD1. The CDR3 covers 14 residues. V lost 4 bases, J lost 5 bases, and 4 bases stayed unmatched. Germline loops: CDR1 SGDLS, CDR2 YYNGEE. The CDR3 region has the DNA TGTGCCAGCAGCAGCGGGACAGGGGGCGACGAGCAGTACTTC. This sequence encodes CASSSGTGGDEQYF.

The V call is TRBV10-3, the J call TRBJ2-3, with 10 positions matching TRBD2. The V and J ends lost 5 bases and 4 bases, in that order; junction bases with no gene match: 6. The CDR3 loop spans 15 amino acids. The germline gives CDR1 ENHRY, CDR2 SYGVKD. CDR3 sequence (DNA): TGTGCCATCAGTCCCGGGACTAGCGATTCAGATACGCAGTATTTT. Translating gives CAISPGTSDSDTQYF.

V gene TRBV10-3 combines with J gene TRBJ2-5, with D perhaps matching TRBD2 (6 bases). Trimming took 11 bases from V and 0 from J, leaving 16 bases between them. This CDR3 is built from 14 residues. Germline V gives CDR1 ENHRY, CDR2 SYGVKD. DNA for the CDR3: TGTGCCGCTCTCCCCCGGGACTACCAAGAGACCCAGTACTTC. Protein: CAALPRDYQETQYF.

The V call is TRBV4-3, the J call TRBJ1-5; D may be TRBD1 (6 bases). Trimming removed 0 bases at V and 2 bases at J, with 11 bases between. The CDR3 runs 16 residues. Germline V gene sequence: CDR1 LGHNA, CDR2 YSLEER. Here the CDR3 DNA reads TGCGCCAGCAGCCAAGAAATCGCAGGGGGCAATCAGCCCCAGCATTTT. Translation: CASSQEIAGGNQPQHF.